The 2 T cell receptor beta chains given below trace back to one sample, sequenced in a study of blood T cells in healthy people across ages. The second PCR ran about 7 to 12 cycles with a sample-barcoded 5' primer and J-beta primers. MiXCR was run by TCRdb on the 5' RACE reads, yielding one entry per CDR3 protein. The table shows some 1.5 million distinct CDR3 sequences, with approximately 43% occurring only once. Sequencing was performed on blood. The receptors were gathered from a woman between 18 and 29 years old in good health.

V gene TRBV6-2 or TRBV6-3 combines with J gene TRBJ1-1; D is perhaps TRBD1 (6 bases). Germline V CDR1 and CDR2: MNHEY, SVGEGT. The CDR3 spans 16 residues. The V end lost 1 base, the J end lost 3 bases, and 15 bases lay between the germline ends. CDR3 protein: CASSYWVGKGDTEAFF. In DNA, the CDR3 is TGTGCCAGCAGTTACTGGGTAGGCAAGGGGGACACTGAAGCTTTCTTT.

The V and J genes are TRBV29-1 and TRBJ1-1, with TRBD1 identical over 7 bases. CDR3 length equals 11 residues. J was trimmed by 9 bases and V by 7 bases; bases with no gene match: 8. Germline lookup yields CDR1 SQVTM and CDR2 ANQGSEA. The CDR3 nucleotides read TGCAGCGGACAGGGTTCTTTCAAAGCTTTCTTT. As protein: CSGQGSFKAFF. Using reference TRBV29-1 and TRBJ1-1 for the parts outside the CDR3, the full variable domain is SAVISQKPSRDICQRGTSLTIQCQVDSQVTMMFWYRQQPGQSLTLIATANQGSEATYESGFVIDKFPISRPNLTFSTLTVSNMSPEDSSIYLCSGQGSFKAFFGQGTRLTVV.